This is a list of T cell receptor beta chains from one sample in a study of regulatory T cells in long-lasting Graves disease. TCRdb analysed the multiplex PCR reads with MiXCR anew, one entry per CDR3 protein. The top ten hold roughly 28% of the sample, which has 400,000 or so distinct CDR3 sequences, around 24% seen once. Sequences were derived from peripheral blood mononuclear cells (PBMCs), sampled when the disease was refractory, from a patient treated with antithyroid drugs. The receptors were gathered from a female donor with Graves disease. Both conserved end residues are part of each CDR3. A D gene is named only where the DNA matches it firmly. Size tells how often a clone was seen (once, few, many) or the class of an expanded clone, and some rows leave it out.

clone_size: .; d_call: .; j_call: TRBJ2-2; v_call: TRBV9; cdr3_aa: CASSVDLVGTGELFF; cdr3_nt: TGTGCCAGCAGCGTAGATTTAGTCGGGACCGGGGAGCTGTTTTTT
clone_size: .; d_call: .; j_call: TRBJ2-5; v_call: TRBV27; cdr3_aa: CATRAEGLQETQYF; cdr3_nt: TGTGCCACCCGAGCGGAGGGACTTCAAGAGACCCAGTACTTC
clone_size: few; d_call: .; j_call: TRBJ1-2; v_call: TRBV7-9; cdr3_aa: CASSSPPRTAPRGYTF; cdr3_nt: TGTGCCAGCAGCTCTCCCCCGCGGACGGCTCCTCGAGGCTACACCTTC
clone_size: .; d_call: TRBD1; j_call: TRBJ1-5; v_call: TRBV6-5; cdr3_aa: CASSWTGRFQPQHF; cdr3_nt: TGTGCCAGCAGTTGGACAGGGCGGTTTCAGCCCCAGCATTTT
clone_size: many; d_call: .; j_call: TRBJ1-1; v_call: TRBV2; cdr3_aa: CATQEPGRTNTEAFF; cdr3_nt: TGTGCCACTCAGGAGCCCGGCAGGACTAACACTGAAGCTTTCTTT
clone_size: .; d_call: TRBD2; j_call: TRBJ2-2; v_call: TRBV7-3; cdr3_aa: CASSVAERLAALANTGELFF; cdr3_nt: TGTGCCAGCAGCGTAGCTGAACGACTAGCGGCTCTAGCGAACACCGGGGAGCTGTTTTTT
clone_size: .; d_call: .; j_call: TRBJ2-5; v_call: TRBV3-1; cdr3_aa: CASSRERLYQETQYF; cdr3_nt: TGTGCCAGCAGCCGTGAACGGTTGTACCAAGAGACCCAGTACTTC
clone_size: .; d_call: .; j_call: TRBJ1-5; v_call: TRBV3-1; cdr3_aa: CASSQAGAGNQPQHF; cdr3_nt: TGTGCCAGCAGCCAAGCAGGGGCTGGCAATCAGCCCCAGCATTTT
clone_size: .; d_call: TRBD1; j_call: TRBJ2-7; v_call: TRBV15; cdr3_aa: CATSREEDLTGGSQLGPYEQYF; cdr3_nt: TGTGCCACCAGCAGAGAAGAAGACTTGACAGGGGGCTCTCAACTCGGTCCCTACGAGCAGTACTTC
clone_size: .; d_call: .; j_call: TRBJ2-1; v_call: TRBV24-1; cdr3_aa: CATSDLVGGSCNEQFF; cdr3_nt: TGTGCCACCAGTGATTTAGTTGGAGGGAGCTGCAATGAGCAGTTCTTC
clone_size: many; d_call: TRBD2; j_call: TRBJ2-7; v_call: TRBV6-5; cdr3_aa: CASSSGLVTDEQYF; cdr3_nt: TGTGCCAGCAGTTCGGGACTAGTAACTGACGAGCAGTACTTC
clone_size: .; d_call: .; j_call: TRBJ2-2; v_call: TRBV6-1; cdr3_aa: CASSRLDHGELFF; cdr3_nt: TGTGCCAGCAGCCGACTAGACCACGGGGAGCTGTTTTTT
clone_size: many; d_call: .; j_call: TRBJ1-1; v_call: TRBV7-3; cdr3_aa: CASSPTRDPNTEAFF; cdr3_nt: TGTGCCAGCAGCCCAACCCGGGACCCGAACACTGAAGCTTTCTTT
clone_size: many; d_call: .; j_call: TRBJ1-1; v_call: TRBV20-1; cdr3_aa: CSARADSMNTEAFF; cdr3_nt: TGCAGTGCTAGAGCGGACAGCATGAACACTGAAGCTTTCTTT
clone_size: many; d_call: .; j_call: TRBJ1-4; v_call: TRBV18; cdr3_aa: CASSAKGEEHEKLFF; cdr3_nt: TGTGCCAGCTCAGCCAAAGGGGAAGAGCATGAAAAACTGTTTTTT
clone_size: many; d_call: TRBD2; j_call: TRBJ2-1; v_call: TRBV6-5; cdr3_aa: CASSYWLAGGADNEQFF; cdr3_nt: TGTGCCAGCAGTTACTGGCTAGCGGGAGGGGCGGACAATGAGCAGTTCTTC
clone_size: many; d_call: .; j_call: TRBJ2-5; v_call: TRBV12-3/TRBV12-4; cdr3_aa: CASSLRAGLAETQYF; cdr3_nt: TGTGCCAGCAGTTTAAGGGCAGGACTGGCAGAGACCCAGTACTTC
clone_size: few; d_call: TRBD1; j_call: TRBJ2-7; v_call: TRBV5-1; cdr3_aa: CASSTGQGASYEQYF; cdr3_nt: TGCGCCAGCAGCACCGGACAGGGTGCATCCTACGAGCAGTACTTC
clone_size: .; d_call: .; j_call: TRBJ2-4; v_call: TRBV29-1; cdr3_aa: CSVVPGENIQYF; cdr3_nt: TGCAGCGTTGTCCCAGGGGAAAACATTCAGTACTTC
clone_size: .; d_call: .; j_call: TRBJ1-4; v_call: TRBV19; cdr3_aa: CASRPGLGDEKLFF; cdr3_nt: TGTGCCAGTAGACCAGGGTTAGGGGATGAAAAACTGTTTTTT
clone_size: .; d_call: .; j_call: TRBJ2-4; v_call: TRBV5-1; cdr3_aa: CASSLEQGMQNIQYF; cdr3_nt: TGCGCCAGCAGCTTGGAGCAGGGCATGCAAAACATTCAGTACTTC
clone_size: few; d_call: TRBD1; j_call: TRBJ2-7; v_call: TRBV10-3; cdr3_aa: CAISEPQGVRYEQYF; cdr3_nt: TGTGCCATCAGTGAGCCACAGGGGGTTAGGTACGAGCAGTACTTC
clone_size: few; d_call: TRBD2; j_call: TRBJ2-7; v_call: TRBV5-1; cdr3_aa: CASSPMNLTSGRLVTYEQYF; cdr3_nt: TGCGCCAGCAGCCCTATGAATTTGACTAGCGGGAGGTTAGTAACCTACGAGCAGTACTTC
clone_size: .; d_call: .; j_call: TRBJ1-2; v_call: TRBV19; cdr3_aa: CASSMPGVYGYTF; cdr3_nt: TGTGCCAGTAGTATGCCTGGCGTCTATGGCTACACCTTC
clone_size: few; d_call: TRBD2; j_call: TRBJ2-5; v_call: TRBV5-1; cdr3_aa: CASSLERGAGETQYF; cdr3_nt: TGCGCCAGCAGCTTGGAGCGGGGGGCAGGAGAGACCCAGTACTTC
clone_size: many; d_call: .; j_call: TRBJ2-2; v_call: TRBV2; cdr3_aa: CASSATQGLSTGELFF; cdr3_nt: TGTGCCAGCAGTGCCACACAGGGACTAAGCACCGGGGAGCTGTTTTTT
clone_size: many; d_call: .; j_call: TRBJ1-5; v_call: TRBV6-1; cdr3_aa: CASMLKGTGQPQHF; cdr3_nt: TGTGCCAGCATGTTGAAGGGAACGGGTCAGCCCCAGCATTTT
clone_size: .; d_call: TRBD1; j_call: TRBJ1-3; v_call: TRBV5-1; cdr3_aa: CASSAQGQGGNTIYF; cdr3_nt: TGCGCCAGCAGCGCACAAGGACAGGGAGGAAACACCATATATTTT
clone_size: .; d_call: .; j_call: TRBJ2-2; v_call: TRBV15; cdr3_aa: CATSRVVTGELFF; cdr3_nt: TGTGCCACCAGCAGAGTTGTCACCGGGGAGCTGTTTTTT
clone_size: many; d_call: TRBD1; j_call: TRBJ2-5; v_call: TRBV7-2; cdr3_aa: CASSSGQGNQETQYF; cdr3_nt: TGTGCCAGCAGCTCTGGACAGGGAAACCAAGAGACCCAGTACTTC
clone_size: .; d_call: .; j_call: TRBJ2-3; v_call: TRBV7-2; cdr3_aa: CASSSYGDTQYF; cdr3_nt: TGTGCCAGCAGCTCCTATGGCGATACGCAGTATTTT